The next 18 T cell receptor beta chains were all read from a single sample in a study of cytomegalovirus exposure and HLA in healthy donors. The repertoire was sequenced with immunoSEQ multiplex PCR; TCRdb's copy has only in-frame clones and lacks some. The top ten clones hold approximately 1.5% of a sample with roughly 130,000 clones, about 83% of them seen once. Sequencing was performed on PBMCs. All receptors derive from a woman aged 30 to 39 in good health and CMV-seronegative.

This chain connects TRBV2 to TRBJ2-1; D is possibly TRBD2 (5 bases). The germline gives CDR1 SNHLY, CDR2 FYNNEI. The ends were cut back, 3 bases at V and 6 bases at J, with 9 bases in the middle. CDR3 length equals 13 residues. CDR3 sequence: CASSDPLVNEQFF. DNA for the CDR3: TGTGCCAGCAGTGACCCACTAGTCAATGAGCAGTTCTTC. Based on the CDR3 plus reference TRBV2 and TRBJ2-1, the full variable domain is EPEVTQTPSHQVTQMGQEVILRCVPISNHLYFYWYRQILGQKVEFLVSFYNNEISEKSEIFDDQFSVERPDGSNFTLKIRSTKLEDSAMYFCASSDPLVNEQFFGPGTRLTVL.

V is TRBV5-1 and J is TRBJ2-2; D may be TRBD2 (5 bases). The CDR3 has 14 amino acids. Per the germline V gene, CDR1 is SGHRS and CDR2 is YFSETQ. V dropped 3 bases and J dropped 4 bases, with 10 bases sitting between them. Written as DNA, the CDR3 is TGCGCCAGCAGCTCGAGGGCGGCCACCGGGGAGCTGTTTTTT. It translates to CASSSRAATGELFF.

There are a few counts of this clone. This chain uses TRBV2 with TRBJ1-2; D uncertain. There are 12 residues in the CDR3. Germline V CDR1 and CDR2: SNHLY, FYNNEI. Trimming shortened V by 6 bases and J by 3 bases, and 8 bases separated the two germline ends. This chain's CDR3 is CASRGRYYGYTF. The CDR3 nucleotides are TGTGCCAGCAGGGGCAGGTACTATGGCTACACCTTC.

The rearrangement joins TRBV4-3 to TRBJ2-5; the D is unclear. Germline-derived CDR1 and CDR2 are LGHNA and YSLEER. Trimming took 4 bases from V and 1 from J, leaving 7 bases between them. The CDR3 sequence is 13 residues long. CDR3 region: CASSPLLQETQYF. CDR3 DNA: TGCGCCAGCAGCCCTCTTCTCCAAGAGACCCAGTACTTC.

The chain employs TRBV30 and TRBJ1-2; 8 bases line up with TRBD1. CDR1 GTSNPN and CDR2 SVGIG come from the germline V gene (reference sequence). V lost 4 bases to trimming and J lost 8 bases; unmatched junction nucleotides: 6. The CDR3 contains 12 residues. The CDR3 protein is CAWTRQGLGYTF. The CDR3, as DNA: TGTGCCTGGACTCGACAGGGGTTGGGCTACACCTTC. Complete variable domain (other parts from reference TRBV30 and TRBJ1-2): SQTIHQWPATLVQPVGSPLSLECTVEGTSNPNLYWYRQAAGRGLQLLFYSVGIGQISSEVPQNLSASRPQDRQFILSSKKLLLSDSGFYLCAWTRQGLGYTFGSGTRLTVV.

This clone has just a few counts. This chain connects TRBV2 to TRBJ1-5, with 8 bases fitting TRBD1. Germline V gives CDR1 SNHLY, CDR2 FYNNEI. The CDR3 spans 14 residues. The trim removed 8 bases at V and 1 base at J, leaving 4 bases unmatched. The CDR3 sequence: CASRTGLSNQPQHF. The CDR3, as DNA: TGTGCCAGCCGGACAGGGTTGAGCAATCAGCCCCAGCATTTT.

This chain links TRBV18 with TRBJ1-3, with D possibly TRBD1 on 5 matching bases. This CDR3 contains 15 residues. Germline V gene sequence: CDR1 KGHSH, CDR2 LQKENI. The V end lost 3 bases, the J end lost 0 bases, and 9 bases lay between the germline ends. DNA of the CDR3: TGTGCCAGCTCACCGGGGCCCGACTCTGGAAACACCATATATTTT. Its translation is CASSPGPDSGNTIYF.

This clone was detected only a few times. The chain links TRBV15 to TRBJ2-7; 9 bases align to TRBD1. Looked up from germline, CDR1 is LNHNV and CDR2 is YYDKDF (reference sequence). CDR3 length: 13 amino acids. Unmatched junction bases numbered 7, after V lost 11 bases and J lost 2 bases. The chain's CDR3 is CASSRDRAYEQYF. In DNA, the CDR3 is TGTGCCTCCTCCCGGGACAGGGCCTACGAGCAGTACTTC.

The CDR3 sequence is CASSAGTSGVETQYF. The CDR3 DNA reads TGTGCCAGCAGCGCAGGGACTAGCGGGGTGGAGACCCAGTACTTC. The rearrangement joins TRBV11-2 to TRBJ2-5, with 13 bases matching TRBD2. Germline-derived CDR1 and CDR2 are SGHAT and FQNNGV. V lost 5 bases and J lost 5; bases outside the gene matches: 5. The CDR3 is made up of 15 amino acids. The full variable domain, completed using reference TRBV11-2 and TRBJ2-5, is EAGVAQSPRYKIIEKRQSVAFWCNPISGHATLYWYQQILGQGPKLLIQFQNNGVVDDSQLPKDRFSAERLKGVDSTLKIQPAKLEDSAVYLCASSAGTSGVETQYFGPGTRLLVL.

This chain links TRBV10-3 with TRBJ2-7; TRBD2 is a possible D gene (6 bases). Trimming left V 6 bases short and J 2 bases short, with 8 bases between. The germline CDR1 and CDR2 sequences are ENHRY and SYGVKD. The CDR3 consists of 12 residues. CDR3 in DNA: TGTGCCATCAGCCGGGAGACCTACGAGCAGTACTTC. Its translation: CAISRETYEQYF.

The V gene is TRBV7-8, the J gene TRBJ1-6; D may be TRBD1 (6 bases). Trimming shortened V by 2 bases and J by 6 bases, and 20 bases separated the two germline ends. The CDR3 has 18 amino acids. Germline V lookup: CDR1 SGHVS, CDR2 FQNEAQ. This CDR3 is CASSLMGARFRSNSPLHF. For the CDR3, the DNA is TGTGCCAGCAGCTTAATGGGGGCGAGGTTTAGGAGTAATTCACCCCTCCACTTT.

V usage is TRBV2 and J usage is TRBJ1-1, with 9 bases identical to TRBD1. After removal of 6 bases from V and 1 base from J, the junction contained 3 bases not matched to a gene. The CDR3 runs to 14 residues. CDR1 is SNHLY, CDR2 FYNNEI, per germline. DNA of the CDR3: TGTGCCAGCAGCGCGACAGGGGGGAACACTGAAGCTTTCTTT. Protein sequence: CASSATGGNTEAFF. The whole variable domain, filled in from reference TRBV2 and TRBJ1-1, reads EPEVTQTPSHQVTQMGQEVILRCVPISNHLYFYWYRQILGQKVEFLVSFYNNEISEKSEIFDDQFSVERPDGSNFTLKIRSTKLEDSAMYFCASSATGGNTEAFFGQGTRLTVV.

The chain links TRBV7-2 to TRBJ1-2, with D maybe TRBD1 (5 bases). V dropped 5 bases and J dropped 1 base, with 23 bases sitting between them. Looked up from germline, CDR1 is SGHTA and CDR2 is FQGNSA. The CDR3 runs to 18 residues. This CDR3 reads CASSTPHPYRIYNYGYTF. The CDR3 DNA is TGTGCCAGCAGCACTCCTCACCCGTACAGGATATATAACTATGGCTACACCTTC.

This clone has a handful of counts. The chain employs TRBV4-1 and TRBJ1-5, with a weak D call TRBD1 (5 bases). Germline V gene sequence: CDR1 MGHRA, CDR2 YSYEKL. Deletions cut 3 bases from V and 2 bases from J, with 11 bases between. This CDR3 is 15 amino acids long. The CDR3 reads CASSQTVQGNQPQHF. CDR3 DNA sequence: TGCGCCAGCAGCCAGACGGTACAGGGCAATCAGCCCCAGCATTTT.

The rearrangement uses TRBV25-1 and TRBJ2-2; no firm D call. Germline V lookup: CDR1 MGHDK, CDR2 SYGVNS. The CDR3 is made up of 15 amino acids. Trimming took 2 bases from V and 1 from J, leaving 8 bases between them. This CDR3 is CASSETRQNTGELFF. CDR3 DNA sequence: TGTGCCAGCAGTGAAACCAGACAGAACACCGGGGAGCTGTTTTTT.

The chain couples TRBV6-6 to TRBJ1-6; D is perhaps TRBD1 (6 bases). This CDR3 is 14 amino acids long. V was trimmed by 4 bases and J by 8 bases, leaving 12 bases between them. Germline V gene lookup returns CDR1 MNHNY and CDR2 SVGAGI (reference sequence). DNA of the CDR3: TGTGCCAGCAGTTTAGGGGGGGGATATTCACCCCTCCACTTT. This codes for CASSLGGGYSPLHF.

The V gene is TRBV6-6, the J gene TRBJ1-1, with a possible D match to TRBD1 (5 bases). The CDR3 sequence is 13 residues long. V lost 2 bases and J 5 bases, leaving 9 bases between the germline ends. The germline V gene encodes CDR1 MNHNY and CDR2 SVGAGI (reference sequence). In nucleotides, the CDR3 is TGTGCCAGCAGTTACGAAGGGGTTACTGAAGCTTTCTTT. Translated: CASSYEGVTEAFF.

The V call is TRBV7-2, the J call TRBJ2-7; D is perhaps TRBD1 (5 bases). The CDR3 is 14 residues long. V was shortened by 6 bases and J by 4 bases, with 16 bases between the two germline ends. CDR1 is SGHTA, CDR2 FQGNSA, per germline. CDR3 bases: TGTGCCAGCAGTCCCCGACAGACGATGTACGAGCAGTACTTC. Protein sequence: CASSPRQTMYEQYF. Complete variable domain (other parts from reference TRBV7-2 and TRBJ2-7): GAGVSQSPSNKVTEKGKDVELRCDPISGHTALYWYRQSLGQGLEFLIYFQGNSAPDKSGLPSDRFSAERTGGSVSTLTIQRTQQEDSAVYLCASSPRQTMYEQYFGPGTRLTVT.